This T cell receptor beta chain stems from a study of CD8 T cells in Susac syndrome (dated by TCRdb to about 2019). With regard to the full study: The study used repertoire sequencing to test whether antigen drove CD8+ T cell activation and differentiation in Susac syndrome. The research as a whole found: The number of individuals in the TCR sequencing and HLA analysis was acknowledged as relatively small.

V and J lose 0 bases and 6 bases, and a span of 6 bases separates them. The CDR3 measures 12 amino acids from cysteine to phenylalanine. The entry retains the CDR3 DNA only, 36 bases that are in frame from base 1. High-throughput TCR beta sequencing profiled peripheral blood CD8+ and CD4+ T cells from healthy donors, Susac syndrome patients and multiple sclerosis patients. Treatment-naive patients with stable or active relapsing-remitting disease fulfilling revised McDonald criteria were used as multiple sclerosis controls. Bulk CD8+ and CD4+ T cells were purified by magnetic negative isolation, whereas CD8+ TEMRA cells were enriched by FACS. Blood was collected in EDTA tubes and processed within 24 hours, with PBMCs isolated through density gradient centrifugation. PBMCs intended for TCR sequencing were cryopreserved in liquid nitrogen and thawed later in a water bath at 37 degrees C. The sorted or isolated CD4+, CD8+ and CD8+ TEMRA cells reached a purity of at least 90%.

RNA was extracted with the RNeasy kit and roughly 0.45 to 1 ug was reverse transcribed using random hexamers. The immunoSEQ multiplex PCR assay, which covers 54 Vbeta and 13 Jbeta segments, was used to amplify TCR beta CDR3 regions. Bias from PCR amplification was corrected by using a synthetic template baseline for primer optimization and for computational correction. Regarding the original processing steps: Reads were annotated to V, D and J genes according to IMGT and were analyzed with immunoSEQ Analyzer, with only productive sequences retained. To calculate clonality, Shannon entropy was normalized by log2 of the number of productive unique sequences and then subtracted from one. For each patient and control, public and private clones were evaluated within the 100 most prevalent clones. Susac-specific clones were defined as absent from healthy and MS cohorts, about 1,100 published viral clones and other ImmuneACCESS disease sequences. TCRdb reprocessed the public reads (quality trimming at Q25 with fastp, clone calling with MiXCR) and kept in-frame beta chains. Each record represents a unique CDR3 protein, reported with the most common genes and DNA among its rows. The V and J calls shown here were made by TCRdb, not taken from the authors' results. The sample data list 200,000 to 250,000 distinct CDR3 sequences, and approximately 92% of these were observed just once. The ten largest make up about 0.071% of the sample.

Concerning this clonotype: Its antigen specificity is not known. Base quality data are lacking; no much larger clone is found one base away.

The receptor comes from a human donor with multiple sclerosis. The sequence is built from TRBV12-3 or TRBV12-4 and TRBJ2-7; no confident D gene assignment can be made. The sample taken for sequencing was CD4+ T cells from PBMCs. The nucleotides are TGTGCCAGCAGTTTAGCCGGGTCCGAGCAGTACTTC. Translated, it gives CASSLAGSEQYF.